This entry concerns a single T cell receptor beta chain. The antigen is not known. At one end, the junction sequence differs from germline, possibly due to a read error. This entry is derived from a study of CD8 T cells in Susac syndrome. General study points: The number of individuals included in the study's TCR sequencing and HLA analysis was acknowledged as relatively small.

RNA in amounts of about 0.5 to 1 ug was reverse transcribed with random hexamers. TCRdb analysed the immunoSEQ multiplex PCR reads with MiXCR anew, one entry per CDR3 protein. The sample gives approximately 300,000 distinct CDR3 sequences, 85% of which show up once; approximately 0.2% is in the top ten. CD8+ and CD4+ T cells from blood underwent TCR beta sequencing, which was carried out in a high-throughput format. In contrast to the negatively isolated CD8+ and CD4+ T cells, TEMRA cells were FACS-enriched. Per the germline V gene, CDR1 is LGHNA and CDR2 is YNFKEQ. There are 13 residues in the CDR3.

This chain links TRBV4-2 with TRBJ2-3; TRBD2 agrees at 8 bases. This sequence was found in a human donor with multiple sclerosis. Sequencing input: CD8+ T cells from PBMCs. In DNA, the CDR3 is TGTGCCAGCAGCCAAGAATTGAGCGGGAGCGAAAAGTTT. Amino acid sequence: CASSQELSGSEKF.